This T cell receptor (beta chain) came from a study of CD8 T cells in Susac syndrome. Random hexamers were used to reverse transcribe the RNA input (about 0.5 to 1 ug). TCRdb re-analysed the immunoSEQ multiplex PCR reads in MiXCR, keeping a single row per CDR3 protein. The profile covers 170,000 or so distinct CDR3 sequences, with approximately 93% appearing a single time and 0.09% to 0.095% taken by the ten largest. From germline, CDR1 is MDHEN and CDR2 SYDVKM. There are 14 residues in the CDR3. V lost 5 bases to trimming and J lost 6 bases; unmatched junction nucleotides: 5. The clonotype comes from a human donor with multiple sclerosis. Sequencing was performed on CD4+ T cells from PBMCs. The chain has TRBV28 and TRBJ2-7; 12 nucleotides line up with TRBD1. The CDR3 DNA is TGTGCCAGCAGTCTGGGGACAGGGGGCTTCGAGCAGTACTTC. Protein: CASSLGTGGFEQYF. The full variable domain, rest sourced from reference TRBV28 and TRBJ2-7, is DVKVTQSSRYLVKRTGEKVFLECVQDMDHENMFWYRQDPGLGLRLIYFSYDVKMKEKGDIPEGYSVSREKKERFSLILESASTNQTSMYLCASSLGTGGFEQYFGPGTRLTVT.